The entry below gives a single T cell receptor (beta chain) sequence along with its context. TCRdb's copy holds only in-frame clones and misses some; the assay was immunoSEQ multiplex PCR. The table shows 120,000 to 150,000 clones, with roughly 80% occurring only once. CDR3 length equals 17 residues. CDR1 GTSNPN and CDR2 SVGIG come from the germline V gene (reference sequence). After removal of 2 bases from V and 9 bases from J, the junction contained 12 bases not matched to a gene. This specimen comes from a study of blood T cell repertoires in COVID-19. This TCR was recovered from a man aged 45 to 65 with acute or convalescent COVID-19. The sample comprised peripheral blood. The rearrangement uses TRBV30 and TRBJ1-6, with 11 bases matching TRBD1. The CDR3 here is CAWSRPQTGTGGSPLHF. DNA for the CDR3: TGTGCCTGGAGTCGACCGCAGACCGGGACAGGGGGTTCACCCCTCCACTTT.